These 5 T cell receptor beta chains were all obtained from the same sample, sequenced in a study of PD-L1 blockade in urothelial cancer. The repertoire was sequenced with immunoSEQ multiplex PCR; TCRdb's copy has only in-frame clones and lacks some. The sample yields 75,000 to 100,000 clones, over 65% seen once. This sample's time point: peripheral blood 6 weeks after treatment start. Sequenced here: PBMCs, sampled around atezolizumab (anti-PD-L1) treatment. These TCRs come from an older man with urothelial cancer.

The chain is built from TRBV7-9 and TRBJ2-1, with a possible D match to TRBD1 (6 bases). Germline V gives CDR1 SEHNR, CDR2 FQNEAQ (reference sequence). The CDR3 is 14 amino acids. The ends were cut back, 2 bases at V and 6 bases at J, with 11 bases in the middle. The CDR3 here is CASSLLQGSNEQFF. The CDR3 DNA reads TGTGCCAGCAGCTTACTACAGGGCAGCAATGAGCAGTTCTTC.

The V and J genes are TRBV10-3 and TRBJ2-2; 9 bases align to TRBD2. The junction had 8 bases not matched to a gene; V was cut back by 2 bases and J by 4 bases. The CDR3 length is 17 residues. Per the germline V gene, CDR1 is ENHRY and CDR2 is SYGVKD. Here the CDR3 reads CAISEETGGGGTGELFF. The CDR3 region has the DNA TGTGCCATCAGTGAGGAAACTGGCGGGGGGGGCACCGGGGAGCTGTTTTTT.

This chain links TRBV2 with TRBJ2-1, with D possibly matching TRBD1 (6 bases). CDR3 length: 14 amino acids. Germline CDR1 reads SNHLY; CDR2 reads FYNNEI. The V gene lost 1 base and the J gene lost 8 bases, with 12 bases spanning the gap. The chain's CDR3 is CASSEVQGYHEQFF. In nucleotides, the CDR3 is TGTGCCAGCAGTGAAGTTCAGGGGTACCATGAGCAGTTCTTC.

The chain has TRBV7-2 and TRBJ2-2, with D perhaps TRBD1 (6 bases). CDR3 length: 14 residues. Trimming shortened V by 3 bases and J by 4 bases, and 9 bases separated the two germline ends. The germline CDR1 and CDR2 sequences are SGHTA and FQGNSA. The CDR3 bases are TGTGCCAGCAGCTTGGGGGCCGGCACCGGGGAGCTGTTTTTT. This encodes CASSLGAGTGELFF.

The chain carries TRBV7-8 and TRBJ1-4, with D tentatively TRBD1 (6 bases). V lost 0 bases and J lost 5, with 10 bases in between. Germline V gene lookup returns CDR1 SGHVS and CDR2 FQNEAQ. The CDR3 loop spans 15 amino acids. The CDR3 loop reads CASSLASGQNEKLFF. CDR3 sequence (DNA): TGTGCCAGCAGCTTAGCCTCTGGACAGAATGAAAAACTGTTTTTT.